This T cell receptor (beta chain) stems from a study of blood T cell repertoires in COVID-19. Germline lookup yields CDR1 SNHLY and CDR2 FYNNEI. CDR3 size: 16 residues. With 5 bases clipped from V and 1 base from J, the junction kept 7 bases outside the gene matches. Clones were sequenced by immunoSEQ multiplex PCR, and TCRdb holds only the in-frame ones, with some missing. The sample has roughly 230,000 clones, about 85% seen once; the top ten hold just under 1%. The sequence was obtained from a man aged 35-49 years with acute or convalescent COVID-19. Sequenced sample: peripheral blood. V is TRBV2 and J is TRBJ1-4, with 7 bases that match TRBD1. The CDR3 sequence is CASSKNRGLTNEKLFF. The CDR3, as DNA: TGTGCCAGCAGTAAGAACAGGGGTCTAACTAATGAAAAACTGTTTTTT.